A single TCR beta chain is shown here with its context. Its target is unknown. The sample comes from a study of identical twins. Findings of the study overall: Reduced insertions were recorded for abundant cord blood beta clonotypes, with no such pattern in memory repertoires.

One entry per CDR3 protein results from TCRdb running MiXCR on the 5' RACE reads. The table has about 190,000 distinct CDR3 sequences, 15% to 20% seen once. CDR1 and CDR2 (germline): SQVTM, ANQGSEA. V was trimmed by 6 bases and J by 5 bases, leaving 10 bases between them. CDR3 length: 12 residues. These data were likewise used in another study, on T cells expressing NK-cell markers. As that study records: Investigators obtained TCR beta repertoires from sorted CD3+CD56+NKG2C+, CD3+CD56+NKG2C- and CD3+CD56-NKG2C+ T cells. Among the experiments, several used an anti-gamma-delta TCR antibody to restrict sorting to alpha-beta TCR T cells. Topping the CD3+CD56-NKG2C+ fraction as well were these clonotypes, in a few donors.

The chain employs TRBV29-1 and TRBJ2-2, with D unclear. The sequenced sample was CD8+ T cells sorted from blood. The TCR sequence derives from a woman aged 18-30 years in good health. The CDR3 is CSVLKLTGELFF. CDR3 nucleotide sequence: TGCAGCGTATTAAAACTAACCGGGGAGCTGTTTTTT.